The TCR beta chain under discussion was sequenced for a study of cytomegalovirus exposure and HLA in healthy donors. Overall study findings and caveats: The authors excluded some V segments, including TRBV6-2 and TRBV6-3, as indistinguishable. There were a few CMV-associated chains whose specificity for CMV antigens was confirmed in vitro.

13 Jbeta primers and 60 Vbeta primers were used for the PCR. This table comes from immunoSEQ multiplex PCR, and its TCRdb copy is limited to in-frame clones, with some not included. Of under 200,000 clones in the sample, about four fifths are singletons; the top ten hold 7% to 9%. This clone was recorded only once. What it binds is not known. The V gene's germline CDR1 is MDHEN and CDR2 SYDVKM. The CDR3 extends over 15 amino acids. With V trimmed by 6 bases and J by 4 bases, 6 bases remained unmatched. Sequenced sample: PBMCs. The sequence derives from a male donor in good health and CMV-seropositive. J is TRBJ2-3 and V is TRBV28, with TRBD2 matching over 11 bases. As DNA, the CDR3 is TGTGCCAGCAGAAAGCTACTAGCGGGAGCAGATACGCAGTATTTT. It translates to CASRKLLAGADTQYF.